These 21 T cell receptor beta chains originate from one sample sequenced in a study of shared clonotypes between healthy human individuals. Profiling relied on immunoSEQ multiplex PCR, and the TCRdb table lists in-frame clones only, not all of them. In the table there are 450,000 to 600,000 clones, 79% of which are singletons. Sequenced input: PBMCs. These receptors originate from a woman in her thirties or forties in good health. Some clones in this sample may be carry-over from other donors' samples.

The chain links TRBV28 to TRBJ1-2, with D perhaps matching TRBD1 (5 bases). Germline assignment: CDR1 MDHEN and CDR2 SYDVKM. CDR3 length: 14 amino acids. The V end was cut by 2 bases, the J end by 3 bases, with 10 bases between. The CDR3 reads CASSLETDHYGYTF. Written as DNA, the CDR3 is TGTGCCAGCAGTTTAGAGACAGATCACTATGGCTACACCTTC.

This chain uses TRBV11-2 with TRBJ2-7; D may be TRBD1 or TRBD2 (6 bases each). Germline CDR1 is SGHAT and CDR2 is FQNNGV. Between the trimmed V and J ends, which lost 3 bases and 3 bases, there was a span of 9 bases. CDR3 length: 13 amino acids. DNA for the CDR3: TGTGCCAGCAGCTTCGGGGGACACTACGAGCAGTACTTC. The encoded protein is CASSFGGHYEQYF.

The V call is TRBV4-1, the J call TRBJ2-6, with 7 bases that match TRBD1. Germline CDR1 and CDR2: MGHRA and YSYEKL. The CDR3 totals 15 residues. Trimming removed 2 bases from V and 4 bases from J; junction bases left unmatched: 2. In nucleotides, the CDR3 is TGCGCCAGCAGCCAAACAGGGGACGGGGCCAACGTCCTGACTTTC. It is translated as CASSQTGDGANVLTF.

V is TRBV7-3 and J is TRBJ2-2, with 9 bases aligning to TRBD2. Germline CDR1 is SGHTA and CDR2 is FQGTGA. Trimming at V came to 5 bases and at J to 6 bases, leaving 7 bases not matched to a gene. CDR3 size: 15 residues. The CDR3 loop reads CASSAIAGESGELFF. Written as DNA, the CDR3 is TGTGCCAGCAGCGCTATAGCGGGAGAGTCCGGGGAGCTGTTTTTT.

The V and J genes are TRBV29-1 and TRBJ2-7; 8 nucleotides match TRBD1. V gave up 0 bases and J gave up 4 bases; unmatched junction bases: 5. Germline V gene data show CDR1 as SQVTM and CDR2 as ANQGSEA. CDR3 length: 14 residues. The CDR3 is CSVEDPRGRYEQYF. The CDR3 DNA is TGCAGCGTTGAAGATCCCAGGGGGCGGTACGAGCAGTACTTC.

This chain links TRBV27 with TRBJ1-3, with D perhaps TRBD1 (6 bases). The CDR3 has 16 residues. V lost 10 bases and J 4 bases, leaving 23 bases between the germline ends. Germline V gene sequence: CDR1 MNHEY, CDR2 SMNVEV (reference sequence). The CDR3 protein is CAITTGFYIVGNTIYF. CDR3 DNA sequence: TGTGCCATCACAACAGGGTTCTATATCGTCGGAAACACCATATATTTT.

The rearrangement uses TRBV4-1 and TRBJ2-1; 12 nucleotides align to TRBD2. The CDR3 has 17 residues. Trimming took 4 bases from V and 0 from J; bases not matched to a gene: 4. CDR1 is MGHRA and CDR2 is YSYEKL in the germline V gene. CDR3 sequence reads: CASSPKTSGSSYNEQFF. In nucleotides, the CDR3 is TGCGCCAGCAGCCCAAAGACTAGCGGGAGCTCCTACAATGAGCAGTTCTTC.

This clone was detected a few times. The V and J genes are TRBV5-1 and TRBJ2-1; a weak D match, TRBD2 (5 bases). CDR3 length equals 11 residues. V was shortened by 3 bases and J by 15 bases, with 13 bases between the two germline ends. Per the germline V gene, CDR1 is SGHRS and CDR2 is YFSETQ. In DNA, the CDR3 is TGCGCCAGCAGCTCGCAGGACTCGACGTTCTTC. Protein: CASSSQDSTFF.

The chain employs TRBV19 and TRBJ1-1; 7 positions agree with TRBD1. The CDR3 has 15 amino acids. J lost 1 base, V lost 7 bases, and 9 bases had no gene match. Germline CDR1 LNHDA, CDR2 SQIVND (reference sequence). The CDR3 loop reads CASTTTGAGNTEAFF. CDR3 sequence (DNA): TGTGCCAGTACCACTACAGGGGCGGGGAACACTGAAGCTTTCTTT.

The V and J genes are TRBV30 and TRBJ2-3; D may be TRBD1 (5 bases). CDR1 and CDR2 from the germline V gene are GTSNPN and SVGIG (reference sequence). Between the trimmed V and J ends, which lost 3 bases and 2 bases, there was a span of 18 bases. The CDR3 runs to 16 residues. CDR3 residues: CAWRGVDSDPTDTQYF. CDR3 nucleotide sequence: TGTGCCTGGAGAGGTGTTGACAGCGATCCCACAGATACGCAGTATTTT.

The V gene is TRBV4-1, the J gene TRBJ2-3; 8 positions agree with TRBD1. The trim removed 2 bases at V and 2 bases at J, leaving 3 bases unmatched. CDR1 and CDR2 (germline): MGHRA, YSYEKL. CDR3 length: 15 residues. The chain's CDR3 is CASSQRTGITDTQYF. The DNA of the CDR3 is TGCGCCAGCAGCCAACGGACAGGGATCACAGATACGCAGTATTTT.

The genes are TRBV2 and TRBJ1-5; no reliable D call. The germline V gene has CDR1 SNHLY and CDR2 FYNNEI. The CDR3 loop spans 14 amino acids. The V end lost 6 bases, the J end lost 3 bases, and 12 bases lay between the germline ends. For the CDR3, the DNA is TGTGCCAGCAGGGCGGCCCTTACCAATCAGCCCCAGCATTTT. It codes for CASRAALTNQPQHF. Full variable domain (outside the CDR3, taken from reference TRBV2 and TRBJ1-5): EPEVTQTPSHQVTQMGQEVILRCVPISNHLYFYWYRQILGQKVEFLVSFYNNEISEKSEIFDDQFSVERPDGSNFTLKIRSTKLEDSAMYFCASRAALTNQPQHFGDGTRLSIL.

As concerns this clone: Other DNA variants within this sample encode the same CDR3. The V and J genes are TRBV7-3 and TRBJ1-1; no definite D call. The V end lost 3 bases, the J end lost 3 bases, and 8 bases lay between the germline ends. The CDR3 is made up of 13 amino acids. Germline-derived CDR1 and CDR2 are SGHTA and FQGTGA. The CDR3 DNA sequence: TGTGCCAGCAGCTTTTCCGGGGACACTGAAGCTTTCTTT. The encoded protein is CASSFSGDTEAFF.

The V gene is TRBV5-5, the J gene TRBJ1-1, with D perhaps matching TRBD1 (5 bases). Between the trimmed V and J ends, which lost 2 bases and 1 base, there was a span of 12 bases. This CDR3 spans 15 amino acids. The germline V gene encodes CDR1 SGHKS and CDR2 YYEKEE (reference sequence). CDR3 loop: CASSLAGPSNTEAFF. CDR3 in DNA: TGTGCCAGCAGCTTAGCGGGACCCTCGAACACTGAAGCTTTCTTT. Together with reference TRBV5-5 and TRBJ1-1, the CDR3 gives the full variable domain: DAGVTQSPTHLIKTRGQQVTLRCSPISGHKSVSWYQQVLGQGPQFIFQYYEKEERGRGNFPDRFSARQFPNYSSELNVNALLLGDSALYLCASSLAGPSNTEAFFGQGTRLTVV.

Here the CDR3 reads CASSARGGSTGYTF. The CDR3 DNA reads TGTGCCAGCAGCGCCCGGGGGGGCTCCACTGGCTACACCTTC. The chain has TRBV9 and TRBJ1-2; possible D gene TRBD1, 6 bases. The CDR3 extends over 14 amino acids. V was trimmed by 3 bases and J by 7 bases, leaving 16 bases between them. The V gene's germline CDR1 is SGDLS and CDR2 YYNGEE.

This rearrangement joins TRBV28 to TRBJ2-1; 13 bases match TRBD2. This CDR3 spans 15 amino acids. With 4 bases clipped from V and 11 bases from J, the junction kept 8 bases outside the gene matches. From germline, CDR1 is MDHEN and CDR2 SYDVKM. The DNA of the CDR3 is TGTGCCAGCAGTTACCCCGGGACTAGCGGGACGCAGCAGTTCTTC. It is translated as CASSYPGTSGTQQFF.

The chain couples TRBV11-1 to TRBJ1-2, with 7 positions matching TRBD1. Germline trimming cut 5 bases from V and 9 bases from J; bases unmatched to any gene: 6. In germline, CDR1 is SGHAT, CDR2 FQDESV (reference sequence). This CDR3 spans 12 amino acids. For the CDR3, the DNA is TGTGCCAGCAGCGTCGGACAGGCTAGCTACACCTTC. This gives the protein CASSVGQASYTF.

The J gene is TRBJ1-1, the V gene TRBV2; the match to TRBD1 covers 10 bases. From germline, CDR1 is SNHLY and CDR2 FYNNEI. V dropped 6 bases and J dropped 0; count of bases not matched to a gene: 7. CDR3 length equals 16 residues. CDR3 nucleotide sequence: TGTGCCAGCAGCAGGACAGGGGGGGGTTTGAACACTGAAGCTTTCTTT. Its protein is CASSRTGGGLNTEAFF.

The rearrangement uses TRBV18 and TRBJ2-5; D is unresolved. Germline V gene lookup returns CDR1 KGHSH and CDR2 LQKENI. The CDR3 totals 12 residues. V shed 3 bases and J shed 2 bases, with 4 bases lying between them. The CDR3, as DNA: TGTGCCAGCTCACCGAAACAAGAGACCCAGTACTTC. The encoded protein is CASSPKQETQYF.

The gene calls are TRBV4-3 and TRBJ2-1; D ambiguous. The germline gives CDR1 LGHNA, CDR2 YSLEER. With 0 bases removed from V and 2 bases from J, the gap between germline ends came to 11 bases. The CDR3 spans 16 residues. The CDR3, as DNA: TGCGCCAGCAGCCAAGAATCAGGCCTGCCCTACAATGAGCAGTTCTTC. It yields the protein CASSQESGLPYNEQFF.

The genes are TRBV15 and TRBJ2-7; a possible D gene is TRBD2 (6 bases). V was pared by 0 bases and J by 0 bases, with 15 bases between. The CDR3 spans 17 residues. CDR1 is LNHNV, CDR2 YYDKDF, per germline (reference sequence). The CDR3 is CATSRDLVGGISYEQYF. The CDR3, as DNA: TGTGCCACCAGCAGAGATTTGGTCGGAGGGATCTCCTACGAGCAGTACTTC.